The 20 T cell receptor beta chains in this list originate from one sample, sequenced in a study of Ad26.COV2.S vaccination and SARS-CoV-2 variants. Sample treatment: 15 to 20 received Ad26.COV2.S at low or high dose, single or two shots; about five received placebo; per-sample allocation not given. Repertoires come from day 63 after the first vaccine or placebo injection. The protocol was immunoSEQ multiplex PCR, while the TCRdb copy is restricted to in-frame clones and leaves out a portion. This repertoire shows about 680,000 clones, more than 80% found once; its top ten account for about 1.5%. Sequenced material: peripheral blood, taken in a trial of Ad26.COV2.S vaccine versus placebo. The receptors were gathered from a person between 18 and 60 years old who received the Ad26.COV2.S COVID-19 vaccine or a placebo.

The chain links TRBV7-9 to TRBJ1-1; tentatively, D is TRBD1 (6 bases). The V gene's germline CDR1 is SEHNR and CDR2 FQNEAQ (reference sequence). The CDR3 runs to 13 residues. The V end was cut by 1 base, the J end by 11 bases, with 14 bases between. CDR3 nucleotides: TGTGCCAGCAGCTTAGACAGGGCTCTCGGTGCTTTCTTT. Protein product: CASSLDRALGAFF.

The CDR3 DNA is TGTGCCAGTAACCCGACAGGTGTCAATCAGCCCCAGCATTTT. It translates to CASNPTGVNQPQHF. The chain is built from TRBV19 and TRBJ1-5; possible D gene TRBD1, 6 bases. V was cut by 7 bases and J by 3 bases, with 13 bases left in between. The CDR3 has 14 residues. The V gene's germline CDR1 is LNHDA and CDR2 SQIVND (reference sequence). The entire variable domain, with the rest obtained from reference TRBV19 and TRBJ1-5, is as follows: DGGITQSPKYLFRKEGQNVTLSCEQNLNHDAMYWYRQDPGQGLRLIYYSQIVNDFQKGDIAEGYSVSREKKESFPLTVTSAQKNPTAFYLCASNPTGVNQPQHFGDGTRLSIL.

This rearrangement joins TRBV7-9 to TRBJ1-2, with a weak D call TRBD1 (5 bases). This CDR3 is 15 amino acids long. The germline V and J ends were trimmed by 5 bases and 0 bases, with 13 bases remaining between them. Germline V gives CDR1 SEHNR, CDR2 FQNEAQ (reference sequence). The CDR3: CASSPWDRSNYGYTF. The DNA of the CDR3 is TGTGCCAGCAGCCCCTGGGACCGCTCTAACTATGGCTACACCTTC. The whole variable domain, remainder taken from reference TRBV7-9 and TRBJ1-2, is DTGVSQNPRHKITKRGQNVTFRCDPISEHNRLYWYRQTLGQGPEFLTYFQNEAQLEKSRLLSDRFSAERPKGSFSTLEIQRTEQGDSAMYLCASSPWDRSNYGYTFGSGTRLTVV.

Of note for this clone: Additional DNA sequences in this sample encode the identical CDR3. V gene TRBV20-1 combines with J gene TRBJ1-1; D unclear. Per the germline V gene, CDR1 is DFQATT and CDR2 is SNEGSKA (reference sequence). The CDR3 is 10 amino acids. V was pared by 5 bases and J by 7 bases, with 8 bases between. This CDR3 is CSARRVEAFF. CDR3 DNA: TGCAGTGCTCGGAGAGTTGAAGCTTTCTTT.

V is TRBV6-5 and J is TRBJ2-2; the D is unclear. There are 13 residues in the CDR3. Germline-derived CDR1 and CDR2 are MNHEY and SVGAGI. Trimming left V 9 bases short and J 0 bases short, with 8 bases between. The CDR3 DNA is TGTGCCAGTCGCGACGCGAACACCGGGGAGCTGTTTTTT. It translates to CASRDANTGELFF.

Worth noting for this clone: A much larger clone sits a single nucleotide away, making a read error possible. Other DNA sequences in the sample encode the same CDR3. V gene TRBV12-3 or TRBV12-4 combines with J gene TRBJ2-2, with no clear D. V was trimmed by 3 bases and J by 4 bases, leaving 0 bases between them. This CDR3 has 11 residues. In DNA form, the CDR3 reads TGTGCCAGCAGTTTCACCGGGGAGCTGTTTTTT. Protein: CASSFTGELFF.

The chain has TRBV6-5 and TRBJ1-2; 7 nucleotides match TRBD1. Germline CDR1 reads MNHEY; CDR2 reads SVGAGI. There are 11 residues in the CDR3. Losses at the gene ends were 8 bases for V and 8 bases for J; bases not matched to a gene: 5. The DNA of the CDR3 is TGTGCCAGCCGACAGGGCGAGGGCTACACCTTC. As protein: CASRQGEGYTF.

The genes are TRBV24-1 and TRBJ2-3; 10 bases are shared with TRBD1. Germline CDR1 reads KGHDR; CDR2 reads SFDVKD. J lost 1 base, V lost 2 bases, and 8 bases had no gene match. CDR3 length: 18 residues. The CDR3 loop reads CATSDYNSGTGGTDTQYF. Written as DNA, the CDR3 is TGTGCCACCAGTGATTATAATTCAGGGACAGGGGGCACAGATACGCAGTATTTT.

This sequence joins TRBV27 and TRBJ1-3, with D perhaps TRBD1 (5 bases). The germline gives CDR1 MNHEY, CDR2 SMNVEV (reference sequence). Trimming removed 4 bases from V and 0 bases from J, with 10 bases in between. The length of the CDR3 is 15 residues. CDR3 in amino acids: CASSSSGTSGNTIYF. Written as DNA, the CDR3 is TGTGCCAGCAGTTCCTCCGGGACCTCTGGAAACACCATATATTTT.

This clone showed up just a few times. The chain uses TRBV21-1 and TRBJ2-3. TRBV21-1 is a pseudogene segment. The CDR3 runs to 11 residues. The CDR3 DNA follows: TGTGCCAGGTGGTCGACAGATACGCAGTATTTT. Translation gives CARWSTDTQYF.

V usage is TRBV12-3 or TRBV12-4 and J usage is TRBJ2-5; maybe TRBD2 (5 bases). The CDR3 spans 12 residues. Trimming shortened V by 6 bases and J by 4 bases, and 9 bases separated the two germline ends. The CDR3 region is CASRRSGETQYF. The CDR3 bases are TGTGCCAGCAGGCGGAGCGGAGAGACCCAGTACTTC.

The rearrangement links TRBV6-6 to TRBJ2-6; the D gene is possibly TRBD2 (5 bases). Germline CDR1 reads MNHNY; CDR2 reads SVGAGI (reference sequence). V gave up 7 bases and J gave up 1 base, with 14 bases separating them. The CDR3 runs to 16 residues. Here the CDR3 reads CASTQSRGSGANVLTF. CDR3 sequence (DNA): TGTGCCAGCACTCAATCTCGGGGATCTGGGGCCAACGTCCTGACTTTC.

Remarks on this clone: Other DNA variants within this sample encode the same CDR3. This rearrangement joins TRBV5-1 to TRBJ2-2, with D tentatively TRBD1 (7 bases). The CDR3 is 16 residues long. In germline, CDR1 is SGHRS, CDR2 YFSETQ. V was shortened by 0 bases and J by 3 bases, with 12 bases between the two germline ends. This chain's CDR3 is CASSLGDREDTGELFF. DNA of the CDR3: TGCGCCAGCAGCTTGGGTGACAGGGAGGACACCGGGGAGCTGTTTTTT.

The rearrangement joins TRBV3-1 (or the pseudogene TRBV3-2) to TRBJ2-1; 9 nucleotides match TRBD1. Trimming removed 3 bases from V and 5 bases from J; junction bases left unmatched: 8. This CDR3 contains 16 residues. The germline V gene encodes CDR1 LGHDT and CDR2 YNNKEL (reference sequence). CDR3 bases: TGTGCCAGCAGCCAGTTCCGGGACAGGGTCAACAATGAGCAGTTCTTC. Its translation is CASSQFRDRVNNEQFF.

The V call is TRBV7-2, the J call TRBJ2-7; D may be TRBD2 (5 bases). Trimming removed 1 base from V and 6 bases from J, with 13 bases in between. CDR3 size: 14 residues. Per the germline V gene, CDR1 is SGHTA and CDR2 is FQGNSA. Here the CDR3 reads CASSLVLLGSEQYF. The CDR3 nucleotides are TGTGCCAGCAGCTTAGTTTTACTAGGAAGCGAGCAGTACTTC. Full variable domain (outside the CDR3, taken from reference TRBV7-2 and TRBJ2-7): GAGVSQSPSNKVTEKGKDVELRCDPISGHTALYWYRQSLGQGLEFLIYFQGNSAPDKSGLPSDRFSAERTGGSVSTLTIQRTQQEDSAVYLCASSLVLLGSEQYFGPGTRLTVT.

The chain recombines TRBV6-6 with TRBJ2-7; 7 bases are a match to TRBD1. With 2 bases clipped from V and 3 bases from J, the junction kept 7 bases outside the gene matches. Germline V CDR1 and CDR2: MNHNY, SVGAGI (reference sequence). The CDR3 has 15 residues. In DNA form, the CDR3 reads TGTGCCAGCAGTTACGAGGGGGCGTCCCTCTACGAGCAGTACTTC. Amino acids: CASSYEGASLYEQYF.

The genes are TRBV5-4 and TRBJ2-4; D possibly corresponds to TRBD2 (5 bases). The CDR3 has 13 amino acids. Germline assignment: CDR1 SGHNT and CDR2 YYREEE (reference sequence). V lost 1 base and J lost 9, with 11 bases in between. DNA for the CDR3: TGTGCCAGCAGCTTGATGGGAGAAGGCATTCAGTACTTC. Translated: CASSLMGEGIQYF. The full variable domain, completed using reference TRBV5-4 and TRBJ2-4, is ETGVTQSPTHLIKTRGQQVTLRCSSQSGHNTVSWYQQALGQGPQFIFQYYREEENGRGNFPPRFSGLQFPNYSSELNVNALELDDSALYLCASSLMGEGIQYFGAGTRLSVL.

The rearrangement uses TRBV6-5 and TRBJ1-1, with D perhaps matching TRBD1 (5 bases). This CDR3 contains 14 residues. The germline V and J ends were trimmed by 4 bases and 2 bases, with 11 bases remaining between them. The germline V gene encodes CDR1 MNHEY and CDR2 SVGAGI. The CDR3 sequence: CASSSSGGNTEAFF. The CDR3 bases are TGTGCCAGCAGTTCGTCGGGGGGAAACACTGAAGCTTTCTTT.

The rearrangement links TRBV2 to TRBJ2-1; D is unresolved. The germline V gene encodes CDR1 SNHLY and CDR2 FYNNEI. The CDR3 extends over 13 amino acids. The V and J ends lost 8 bases and 10 bases respectively, with 18 bases between them. The DNA for the CDR3 is TGTGCCAGCCTGGGGTCTCCTGGGTCCGAGCAGTTCTTC. It is translated as CASLGSPGSEQFF.

This rearrangement joins TRBV18 to TRBJ2-3; TRBD2 matches at 9 bases. The CDR3 is made up of 15 amino acids. The trim removed 2 bases at V and 5 bases at J, leaving 5 bases unmatched. CDR1 and CDR2 from the germline V gene are KGHSH and LQKENI. CDR3 loop: CASSPMRGGIDTQYF. The DNA for the CDR3 is TGTGCCAGCTCACCAATGCGGGGGGGCATAGATACGCAGTATTTT.